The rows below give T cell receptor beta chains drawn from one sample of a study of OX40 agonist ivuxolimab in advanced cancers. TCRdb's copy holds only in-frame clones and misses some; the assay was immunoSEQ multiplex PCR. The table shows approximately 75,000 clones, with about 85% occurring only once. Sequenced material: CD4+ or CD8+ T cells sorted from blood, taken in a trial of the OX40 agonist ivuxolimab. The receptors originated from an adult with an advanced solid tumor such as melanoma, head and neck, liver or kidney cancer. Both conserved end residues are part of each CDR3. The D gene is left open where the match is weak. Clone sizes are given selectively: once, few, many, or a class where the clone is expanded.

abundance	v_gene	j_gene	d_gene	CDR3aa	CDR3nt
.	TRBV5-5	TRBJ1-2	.	CASSLRGGSNYGYTF	TGTGCCAGCAGCTTGAGAGGGGGAAGTAACTATGGCTACACCTTC
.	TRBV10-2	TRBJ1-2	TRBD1	CASSEGTGVNYGYTF	TGCGCCAGCAGTGAAGGGACAGGGGTTAACTATGGCTACACCTTC
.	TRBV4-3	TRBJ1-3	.	CASSRQTDLSGNTIYF	TGCGCCAGCAGCCGACAGACAGACTTGTCTGGAAACACCATATATTTT
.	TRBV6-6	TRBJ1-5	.	CASSYEGGGNQPQHF	TGTGCCAGCAGTTACGAGGGGGGTGGCAATCAGCCCCAGCATTTT
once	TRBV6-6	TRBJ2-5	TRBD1	CASSYGTVYQETQYF	TGTGCCAGCAGTTACGGGACAGTGTACCAAGAGACCCAGTACTTC
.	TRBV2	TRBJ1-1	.	CASSGGYTEAFF	TGTGCCAGCAGTGGTGGGTACACTGAAGCTTTCTTT
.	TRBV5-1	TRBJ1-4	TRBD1	CASSPGQPNEKLFF	TGCGCCAGCAGCCCGGGACAGCCTAATGAAAAACTGTTTTTT
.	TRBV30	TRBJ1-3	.	CAWTRQSGNTIYF	TGTGCCTGGACCCGGCAGTCGGGAAACACCATATATTTT
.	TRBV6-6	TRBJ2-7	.	CASSYARQVYEQYF	TGTGCCAGCAGTTACGCTCGACAGGTTTATGAGCAGTACTTC
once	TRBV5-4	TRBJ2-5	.	CASSPTVLGETQYF	TGTGCCAGCAGCCCGACAGTTCTAGGAGAGACCCAGTACTTC
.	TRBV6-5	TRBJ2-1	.	CASSYSNEGYEQFF	TGTGCCAGCAGTTACTCGAATGAGGGTTATGAGCAGTTCTTC
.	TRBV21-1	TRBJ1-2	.	CASSKFVNYGYTF	TGTGCCAGCAGCAAATTTGTCAACTATGGCTACACCTTC
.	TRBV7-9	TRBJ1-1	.	CASSYAVNTEAFF	TGTGCCAGCAGCTATGCGGTGAACACTGAAGCTTTCTTT
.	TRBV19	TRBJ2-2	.	CASTARGESGELFF	TGTGCCAGTACCGCCAGAGGGGAGTCCGGGGAGCTGTTTTTT
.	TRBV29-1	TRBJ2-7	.	CSVGGRGDEQYF	TGCAGCGTTGGTGGACGGGGAGACGAGCAGTACTTC
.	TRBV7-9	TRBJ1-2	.	CASSSTDRNYGYTF	TGTGCCAGCAGCTCCACCGACAGGAACTATGGCTACACCTTC
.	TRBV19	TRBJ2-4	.	CASSKPKALNIQYF	TGTGCCAGTAGTAAGCCTAAAGCTCTCAACATTCAGTACTTC
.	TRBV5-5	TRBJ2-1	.	CASSFNEQFF	TGTGCCAGCAGCTTCAATGAGCAGTTCTTC
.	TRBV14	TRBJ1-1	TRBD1	CASSLGQGSEAFF	TGTGCCAGCAGCCTCGGACAGGGGTCTGAAGCTTTCTTT
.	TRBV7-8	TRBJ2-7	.	CASSQSTGYEQYF	TGTGCCAGCAGCCAATCAACAGGGTACGAGCAGTACTTC
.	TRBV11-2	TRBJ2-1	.	CASSPGRHNEQFF	TGTGCCAGCAGCCCAGGACGGCACAATGAGCAGTTCTTC
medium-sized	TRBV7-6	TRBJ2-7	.	CASSPGPGVHEQYF	TGTGCCAGCAGCCCCGGGCCGGGAGTCCACGAGCAGTACTTC
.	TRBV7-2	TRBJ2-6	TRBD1	CASSTGDGANVLTF	TGTGCCAGCAGCACAGGGGATGGGGCCAACGTCCTGACTTTC
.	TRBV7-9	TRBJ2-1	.	CASSLSLAGSYNEQFF	TGTGCCAGCAGCTTGTCTCTAGCAGGCTCCTACAATGAGCAGTTCTTC
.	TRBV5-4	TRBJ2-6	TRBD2	CASSAGGLAGGPGANVLTF	TGTGCCAGCAGCGCTGGAGGACTAGCGGGAGGGCCAGGGGCCAACGTCCTGACTTTC
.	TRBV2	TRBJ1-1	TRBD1	CASSERDRGRF	TGTGCCAGCAGTGAGAGAGACAGGGGAAGGTTT
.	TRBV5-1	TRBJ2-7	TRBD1	CASNGQGANEQYF	TGCGCCAGCAACGGACAGGGGGCCAACGAGCAGTACTTC
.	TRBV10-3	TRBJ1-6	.	CAISDGGPYNSPLHF	TGTGCCATCAGTGATGGGGGCCCCTATAATTCACCCCTCCACTTT
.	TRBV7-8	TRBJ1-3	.	CASSPGTRNTIYF	TGTGCCAGCAGCCCCGGGACCCGAAACACCATATATTTT
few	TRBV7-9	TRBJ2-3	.	CASSPGDYTDTQYF	TGTGCCAGCAGCCCCGGCGACTACACAGATACGCAGTATTTT
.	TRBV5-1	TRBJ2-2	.	CASSLTGTGTGELFF	TGCGCCAGCAGCTTGACGGGGACCGGCACCGGGGAGCTGTTTTTT
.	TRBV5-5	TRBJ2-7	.	CASSPRVTSEQYF	TGTGCCAGCAGCCCCCGTGTGACCTCGGAGCAGTACTTC
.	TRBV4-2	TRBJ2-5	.	CASSPSGKETQYF	TGTGCCAGCAGCCCCAGCGGAAAAGAGACCCAGTACTTC
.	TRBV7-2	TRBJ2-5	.	CASSLVRQRGETQYF	TGTGCCAGCAGCTTAGTGAGACAGAGAGGAGAGACCCAGTACTTC
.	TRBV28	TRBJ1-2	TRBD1	CALSGGASHGYTF	TGTGCCTTGTCAGGGGGCGCAAGTCATGGCTACACCTTC
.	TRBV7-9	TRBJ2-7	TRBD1	CASSLTGVLYEQYF	TGTGCCAGCAGCTTAACAGGGGTCCTCTACGAGCAGTACTTC
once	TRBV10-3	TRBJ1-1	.	CAIRRTGLSEAFF	TGTGCCATCAGGCGAACAGGGTTGTCTGAAGCTTTCTTT